Each of the 29 T cell receptor beta chains below was sequenced from the same sample in a study of long-term antiretroviral therapy in people with HIV. Investigators performed immunoSEQ version v3.0 at survey level. The repertoire was sequenced with immunoSEQ multiplex PCR; TCRdb's copy has only in-frame clones and lacks some. The sample carries roughly 15,000 clones, more than 70% recorded once. The sample here was unsorted PBMCs, taken 6.9 years after starting antiretroviral therapy. The source is a man aged 45 to 65 with HIV.

This chain connects TRBV7-2 to TRBJ2-5; D not certain. V was pared by 3 bases and J by 5 bases, with 16 bases between. The germline V gene encodes CDR1 SGHTA and CDR2 FQGNSA. The CDR3 is 15 amino acids. The CDR3 here is CASSFEQMRLETQYF. The CDR3 bases are TGTGCCAGCAGCTTTGAACAGATGCGCCTGGAGACCCAGTACTTC. Supplemented by reference TRBV7-2 and TRBJ2-5, the full variable domain reads GAGVSQSPSNKVTEKGKDVELRCDPISGHTALYWYRQSLGQGLEFLIYFQGNSAPDKSGLPSDRFSAERTGGSVSTLTIQRTQQEDSAVYLCASSFEQMRLETQYFGPGTRLLVL.

V gene TRBV27 combines with J gene TRBJ2-7; D perhaps matches TRBD2 (5 bases). The CDR3 length is 12 residues. V lost 8 bases to trimming and J lost 10 bases, with 18 bases between them. Germline-derived CDR1 and CDR2 are MNHEY and SMNVEV (reference sequence). The CDR3 loop is CASHSAGFGQYF. CDR3 bases: TGTGCCAGCCATAGCGCGGGCTTTGGACAGTACTTC.

V gene TRBV11-2 combines with J gene TRBJ2-5, with D tentatively TRBD2 (6 bases). The J call may be in error: the DNA end matches TRBJ2-7 better. Germline CDR1 SGHAT, CDR2 FQNNGV. The CDR3 is 13 amino acids. DNA for the CDR3: TGTGCCAGCAGACTCCTAGCGACCTACGAGCAGTACTTC. Translating gives CASRLLATYEQYF.

The chain uses TRBV4-3 and TRBJ2-7; D uncertain. The germline V and J ends were trimmed by 2 bases and 2 bases, with 7 bases remaining between them. Per the germline V gene, CDR1 is LGHNA and CDR2 is YSLEER. The CDR3 runs to 13 residues. This CDR3 is CASSQHRAYEQYF. CDR3 DNA: TGCGCCAGCAGCCAACACAGAGCCTACGAGCAGTACTTC.

This clone showed up just once. The chain joins TRBV28 to TRBJ1-5; D not resolved. Per the germline V gene, CDR1 is MDHEN and CDR2 is SYDVKM. V lost 3 bases to trimming and J lost 4 bases, with 13 bases between them. This CDR3 has 15 amino acids. The CDR3 loop is CASSFRQALNQPQHF. CDR3 nucleotide sequence: TGTGCCAGCAGTTTCCGCCAGGCACTAAATCAGCCCCAGCATTTT.

The V and J genes are TRBV27 and TRBJ2-1; a possible D gene is TRBD2 (6 bases). Trimming shortened V by 5 bases and J by 10 bases, and 9 bases separated the two germline ends. This CDR3 contains 11 residues. Germline CDR1 reads MNHEY; CDR2 reads SMNVEV (reference sequence). CDR3 in DNA: TGTGCCAGCAGTCCCGGACTAGAGCAGTTCTTC. Its protein is CASSPGLEQFF.

Points on this clone: The junction departs from the called germline gene at one end, perhaps through a read error. The rearrangement links TRBV27 to TRBJ1-5; D is perhaps TRBD1 (5 bases). Germline CDR1 reads MNHEY; CDR2 reads SMNVEV (reference sequence). This CDR3 has 13 residues. CDR3 residues: CASKGSLQGGSFF. CDR3 DNA sequence: TGTGCCAGCAAAGGGTCTCTTCAGGGAGGTAGCTTTTTT.

The J gene is TRBJ2-3, the V gene TRBV9, with TRBD1 matching 7 bases. V lost 6 bases and J lost 2; bases outside the gene matches: 9. Per germline, CDR1 SGDLS and CDR2 YYNGEE. This CDR3 is 15 amino acids long. The CDR3 DNA sequence: TGTGCCAGCACTAAAACCGGGACAGACACAGATACGCAGTATTTT. Amino acids: CASTKTGTDTDTQYF.

About this clone: An end of the junction does not agree with germline; a read error may underlie this. This sequence joins TRBV10-3 and TRBJ2-5; D is perhaps TRBD2 (7 bases). This CDR3 is 14 amino acids long. Germline V gene lookup returns CDR1 ENHRY and CDR2 SYGVKD. Here the CDR3 DNA reads TGTGCCATCACTGAGGGGGGAGGGCAAGAGACCCAGTACTTC. Encoded protein: CAITEGGGQETQYF.

The chain recombines TRBV11-2 with TRBJ1-3, with 8 bases identical to TRBD1. J was trimmed by 2 bases and V by 5 bases; bases with no gene match: 2. The CDR3 length is 14 residues. Germline assignment: CDR1 SGHAT and CDR2 FQNNGV. For the CDR3, the DNA is TGTGCCAGCAGCCAACAGGGGGCTGGAAACACCATATATTTT. The encoded protein is CASSQQGAGNTIYF. The variable domain in full, completed from reference TRBV11-2 and TRBJ1-3, reads EAGVAQSPRYKIIEKRQSVAFWCNPISGHATLYWYQQILGQGPKLLIQFQNNGVVDDSQLPKDRFSAERLKGVDSTLKIQPAKLEDSAVYLCASSQQGAGNTIYFGEGSWLTVV.

V and J are TRBV7-3 and TRBJ2-3; no clear D gene. The germline CDR1 and CDR2 sequences are SGHTA and FQGTGA. V dropped 4 bases and J dropped 1 base, with 12 bases sitting between them. The CDR3 consists of 15 residues. In DNA, the CDR3 is TGTGCCAGCAGCTCGGCCAGATCGGGCACAGATACGCAGTATTTT. This codes for CASSSARSGTDTQYF.

V usage is TRBV5-4 and J usage is TRBJ2-1; D remains ambiguous. V was pared by 6 bases and J by 5 bases, with 9 bases between. Germline-derived CDR1 and CDR2 are SGHNT and YYREEE (reference sequence). This CDR3 has 12 residues. CDR3 nucleotide sequence: TGTGCCAGCAACCGCGCAAACAATGAGCAGTTCTTC. It is translated as CASNRANNEQFF.

This chain links TRBV5-1 with TRBJ2-3; D is perhaps TRBD2 (6 bases). CDR1 and CDR2 from the germline V gene are SGHRS and YFSETQ. Trimming removed 2 bases at V and 4 bases at J, with 8 bases between. The length of the CDR3 is 13 residues. In nucleotides, the CDR3 is TGCGCCAGCAGCTTCCGGGACTCAGATACGCAGTATTTT. This sequence encodes CASSFRDSDTQYF.

The rearrangement links TRBV9 to TRBJ2-7; no clear D gene. Looked up from germline, CDR1 is SGDLS and CDR2 is YYNGEE. This CDR3 comprises 13 residues. V lost 4 bases to trimming and J lost 6 bases, with 14 bases between them. The CDR3 here is CASSPRHAPEQYF. For the CDR3, the DNA is TGTGCCAGCAGCCCCCGACATGCGCCCGAGCAGTACTTC.

The CDR3 loop is CASSKGSGELFF. The CDR3, as DNA: TGCGCCAGCAGTAAGGGGTCCGGGGAGCTGTTTTTT. This rearrangement joins TRBV5-1 to TRBJ2-2; the D gene is possibly TRBD1 (5 bases). Trimming stripped 5 bases from V and 6 bases from J, with 8 bases between. CDR3 size: 12 residues. The germline gives CDR1 SGHRS, CDR2 YFSETQ.

The chain employs TRBV7-9 and TRBJ2-1; 9 nucleotides align to TRBD2. The CDR3 covers 17 residues. Germline V CDR1 and CDR2: SEHNR, FQNEAQ (reference sequence). V was clipped by 5 bases and J by 7 bases; unmatched bases: 15. The CDR3 region is CASSLQGGGRELNEQFF. The CDR3 DNA is TGTGCCAGCAGCCTCCAGGGGGGCGGGAGGGAACTTAATGAGCAGTTCTTC.

V usage is TRBV7-9 and J usage is TRBJ2-7; 8 bases are shared with TRBD2. The V gene's germline CDR1 is SEHNR and CDR2 FQNEAQ (reference sequence). This CDR3 comprises 13 residues. After removal of 4 bases from V and 3 bases from J, the junction contained 2 bases not matched to a gene. The CDR3 nucleotides read TGTGCCAGCAGCTCCGGGACTAGCTACGAGCAGTACTTC. It yields the protein CASSSGTSYEQYF.

The genes are TRBV10-3 and TRBJ2-7, with D tentatively TRBD1 (6 bases). The V gene's germline CDR1 is ENHRY and CDR2 SYGVKD. The CDR3 spans 15 residues. V shed 10 bases and J shed 5 bases, with 24 bases lying between them. The CDR3 loop reads CATHPGTTAAHEQYF. CDR3 DNA sequence: TGTGCCACCCACCCGGGGACAACCGCGGCCCACGAGCAGTACTTC.

This chain uses TRBV6-5 with TRBJ2-5; D is possibly TRBD1 (5 bases). Germline V gives CDR1 MNHEY, CDR2 SVGAGI. This CDR3 is built from 15 residues. V was shortened by 5 bases and J by 2 bases, with 15 bases between the two germline ends. CDR3 bases: TGTGCCAGCAGTCAGGCCCGACAGAGACAAGAGACCCAGTACTTC. Encoded protein: CASSQARQRQETQYF.

This chain uses TRBV5-1 with TRBJ2-3, with 7 nucleotides matching TRBD1. The germline gives CDR1 SGHRS, CDR2 YFSETQ. Trimming at V came to 1 base and at J to 3 bases, leaving 2 bases not matched to a gene. The CDR3 has 14 residues. CDR3 protein: CASSLSRGTDTQYF. CDR3 bases: TGCGCCAGCAGCTTGTCCAGGGGGACAGATACGCAGTATTTT.

This chain connects TRBV4-3 to TRBJ2-7; no clear D gene. Germline loops: CDR1 LGHNA, CDR2 YSLEER. The CDR3 runs 13 residues. V dropped 2 bases and J dropped 5 bases, with 10 bases sitting between them. The CDR3, as DNA: TGCGCCAGCAGCCAACTCAGGCTCGACGAGCAGTACTTC. Its translation: CASSQLRLDEQYF.

The chain combines TRBV11-3 with TRBJ2-7; D ambiguous. V was pared by 6 bases and J by 1 base, with 7 bases between. This CDR3 comprises 12 residues. Germline-derived CDR1 and CDR2 are SGHNT and YENEEA. In nucleotides, the CDR3 is TGTGCCAGCAGTTCGGATTCCTACGAGCAGTACTTC. Translating gives CASSSDSYEQYF.

The chain joins TRBV7-2 to TRBJ2-3, with D unresolved. The CDR3 spans 13 residues. Trimming removed 3 bases at V and 6 bases at J, with 10 bases between. Germline V lookup: CDR1 SGHTA, CDR2 FQGNSA. CDR3 nucleotide sequence: TGTGCCAGCAGCTTGCCTTCACCCGATACGCAGTATTTT. It yields the protein CASSLPSPDTQYF.

V and J are TRBV5-6 and TRBJ2-3, with 11 positions matching TRBD1. The CDR3 is 15 amino acids. Germline-derived CDR1 and CDR2 are SGHDT and YYEEEE. With 3 bases clipped from V and 4 bases from J, the junction kept 4 bases outside the gene matches. This CDR3 is CASSWRTGGADTQYF. The CDR3 DNA reads as TGTGCCAGCAGCTGGCGGACAGGGGGCGCAGATACGCAGTATTTT.

The chain joins TRBV9 to TRBJ2-1; 13 nucleotides agree with TRBD2. CDR1 is SGDLS, CDR2 YYNGEE, per germline. The CDR3 is 17 amino acids. The J segment lost 7 bases and the V segment lost 0 bases, leaving 7 bases of the junction unmatched. The CDR3 nucleotides are TGTGCCAGCAGCGTAGTAACTAGCGGGAGGGGTTTGAATGAGCAGTTCTTC. Its translation: CASSVVTSGRGLNEQFF. Full variable domain (rest looked up from reference TRBV9 and TRBJ2-1): DSGVTQTPKHLITATGQRVTLRCSPRSGDLSVYWYQQSLDQGLQFLIQYYNGEERAKGNILERFSAQQFPDLHSELNLSSLELGDSALYFCASSVVTSGRGLNEQFFGPGTRLTVL.

CDR3 sequence: CAWSVGTGNMDTQYF. Written as DNA, the CDR3 is TGTGCCTGGAGTGTGGGGACAGGGAATATGGATACGCAGTATTTT. The J gene is TRBJ2-3, the V gene TRBV30; 9 bases line up with TRBD1. V was clipped by 0 bases and J by 6 bases; unmatched bases: 7. The CDR3 sequence is 15 residues long. Germline CDR1 and CDR2: GTSNPN and SVGIG (reference sequence).

This chain connects TRBV7-2 to TRBJ2-7; TRBD1 matches at 8 bases. Unmatched junction bases numbered 6, after V lost 5 bases and J lost 3 bases. Germline-derived CDR1 and CDR2 are SGHTA and FQGNSA. CDR3 length equals 14 residues. CDR3 sequence (DNA): TGTGCCAGCAGCAGGCCAGGGGGCGACTACGAGCAGTACTTC. Translated: CASSRPGGDYEQYF.

The chain employs TRBV11-3 and TRBJ1-1; 10 bases match TRBD1. Losses at the gene ends were 5 bases for V and 0 bases for J; bases not matched to a gene: 6. This CDR3 has 16 residues. Germline CDR1 reads SGHNT; CDR2 reads YENEEA. The CDR3 sequence: CASSRGQGTVNTEAFF. The DNA of the CDR3 is TGTGCCAGCAGCAGGGGACAGGGGACGGTGAACACTGAAGCTTTCTTT.

The V call is TRBV7-2, the J call TRBJ2-7; D may match TRBD1 or TRBD2 (6 bases each). Trimming left V 5 bases short and J 2 bases short, with 10 bases between. The CDR3 has 13 residues. Germline loops: CDR1 SGHTA, CDR2 FQGNSA. CDR3 in DNA: TGTGCCAGCAGCCTACGGGGGCCCTACGAGCAGTACTTC. Amino acids: CASSLRGPYEQYF.